The clone carrying this TCR beta chain was found a few times. Germline CDR1 and CDR2: SGHRS and YFSETQ. V was clipped by 0 bases and J by 4 bases; unmatched bases: 11. This CDR3 contains 17 residues. The source of the sample is a study of blood T cell repertoires in COVID-19. As for the study in general: COVID-19 samples collected from the United States, Italy and Spain covered acute and convalescent phases. From T cells, B-cell-depleted T cells, or PBMCs came the material, which was cDNA or gDNA.

Source study methods: Estimation of nucleated cell counts was performed using reference gene primer amplification. Some clones are missing from TCRdb's copy, which holds only in-frame ones; the method was immunoSEQ multiplex PCR. V and J calls and clone size follow that table, whereas D and trimming were derived from the DNA. Of under 80,000 clones listed, around 80% were seen once; the top ten hold about 32%. This sequence originates from a human donor in a cohort sampled during active COVID-19. Sequenced input: peripheral blood. This sequence joins TRBV5-1 and TRBJ2-7; TRBD2 aligns across 9 bases. This chain's CDR3 is CASSLGRLVREGYEQYF. The CDR3 coding sequence is TGCGCCAGCAGCTTGGGACGTCTTGTGCGGGAGGGTTACGAGCAGTACTTC.